This passage covers 26 T cell receptor beta chains from one sample sequenced in a study of T-cell memory formation after mild COVID-19 (dated by TCRdb to the early 2020s). Libraries were prepared through 5' RACE. The sample was run on an Illumina NovaSeq 6000. The public sequencing data were trimmed at Q25 with fastp and processed into clonotypes with MiXCR by TCRdb, which kept only in-frame beta chains. Each record represents a unique CDR3 protein, reported with the most common genes and DNA among its rows. Within this sample are about 38,000 distinct CDR3 sequences, with about an eighth of them counted one time only. The ten largest clones represent under 30% of the sample. Sequencing was done on a sample of PBMCs or a T cell subset sorted from them (not recorded which). These receptors all stem from a man between 18 and 29 years old who had mild COVID-19 (a few samples of this study predate the infection). The sample titles of this study are shuffled in the database, so cell type and time point are left out; the donor was told from shared clones.

This chain links TRBV2 with TRBJ2-1, with TRBD1 matching 11 bases. Germline trimming cut 6 bases from V and 13 bases from J; bases unmatched to any gene: 8. The CDR3 spans 13 residues. Germline CDR1 SNHLY, CDR2 FYNNEI. The CDR3 is CASRPPGQGVQFF. The CDR3 DNA follows: TGTGCCAGCAGACCTCCGGGACAGGGGGTTCAGTTCTTC.

This clonotype was counted ten times or more. This chain uses TRBV10-3 with TRBJ1-2, with D unclear. Germline V lookup: CDR1 ENHRY, CDR2 SYGVKD. The V end was cut by 2 bases, the J end by 0 bases, with 4 bases between. The CDR3 has 13 amino acids. In DNA, the CDR3 is TGTGCCATCAGTGAGGGGGCTAACTATGGCTACACCTTC. This encodes CAISEGANYGYTF.

This clonotype occurred many times. V gene TRBV6-1 combines with J gene TRBJ2-7; no definite D call. CDR1 and CDR2 from the germline V gene are MNHNS and SASEGT. The V gene lost 2 bases and the J gene lost 4 bases, with 6 bases spanning the gap. The CDR3 is 12 residues long. The CDR3 nucleotides read TGTGCCAGCAGTGAAATGAGGTACGAGCAGTACGTC. This gives the protein CASSEMRYEQYV.

On this clonotype itself: Being one base from a much bigger clone, this may be a read error. The chain uses TRBV5-1 and TRBJ1-1; 7 bases align to TRBD1. The CDR3 runs 15 residues. In germline, CDR1 is SGHRS, CDR2 YFSETQ. The V gene end was trimmed by 8 bases and the J gene end by 1 base; junction bases not matched to a gene: 11. The CDR3 protein is CASTVQGPGNTEAFF. The CDR3 region has the DNA TGCGCCAGTACGGTACAGGGGCCTGGGAACACTGAAGCTTTCTTT.

Ten or more counts support this clonotype. J is TRBJ2-3 and V is TRBV5-4; maybe TRBD2 (5 bases). Germline V CDR1 and CDR2: SGHNT, YYREEE (reference sequence). CDR3 length: 15 residues. V dropped 2 bases and J dropped 4 bases, with 14 bases sitting between them. CDR3 DNA sequence: TGTGCCAGCAGCTTCGACCTAGCTCAGGCAGATACGCAGTATTTT. Translating it yields CASSFDLAQADTQYF.

This clonotype was seen repeatedly, ten times or more. This sequence joins TRBV6-2 or TRBV6-3 and TRBJ2-1; D possibly corresponds to TRBD1 (6 bases). This CDR3 spans 15 amino acids. The V end was cut by 6 bases, the J end by 2 bases, with 14 bases between. Germline CDR1 MNHEY, CDR2 SVGEGT. This CDR3 reads CASSLGGRAYNEQFF. Here the CDR3 DNA reads TGTGCCAGCAGCCTTGGGGGCAGGGCCTACAATGAGCAGTTCTTC.

This clonotype was detected ten times or more. The chain couples TRBV7-3 to TRBJ2-3; D may be TRBD1 (5 bases). Looked up from germline, CDR1 is SGHTA and CDR2 is FQGTGA. Trimming removed 5 bases at V and 2 bases at J, with 14 bases between. CDR3 length equals 15 residues. DNA for the CDR3: TGTGCCAGCAGCCCATACGAGACAGACACAGATACGCAGTATTTT. Protein: CASSPYETDTDTQYF.

This clonotype was counted only a few times. The chain couples TRBV10-3 to TRBJ1-1; D gene uncertain. The CDR3 totals 14 residues. V was pared by 11 bases and J by 7 bases, with 23 bases between. Germline CDR1 reads ENHRY; CDR2 reads SYGVKD. The CDR3 reads CAGRERHDRVEAFF. For the CDR3, the DNA is TGTGCCGGCCGGGAGCGTCACGATCGAGTTGAAGCTTTCTTT.

In this sample, this clonotype turned up many times. CDR3 in amino acids: CSARGQSGNTIYF. CDR3 nucleotide sequence: TGCAGTGCTAGAGGACAGTCTGGAAACACCATATATTTT. The genes are TRBV20-1 and TRBJ1-3, with a tentative D call TRBD1 (5 bases). The CDR3 runs 13 residues. V lost 1 base and J 1 base, leaving 5 bases between the germline ends. Germline values: CDR1 DFQATT, CDR2 SNEGSKA (reference sequence).

This clonotype was counted at least ten times. The chain is built from TRBV6-5 and TRBJ1-2; TRBD1 aligns across 10 bases. The germline V gene encodes CDR1 MNHEY and CDR2 SVGAGI. Trimming at V came to 7 bases and at J to 5 bases, leaving 10 bases not matched to a gene. This CDR3 is 15 amino acids long. The CDR3 reads CASTLGGTGVYGYTF. In DNA form, the CDR3 reads TGTGCCAGCACCCTCGGTGGGACAGGGGTTTATGGCTACACCTTC.

This clonotype was recorded many times. The genes are TRBV2 and TRBJ2-7, with D uncertain. The CDR3 has 16 amino acids. V was pared by 0 bases and J by 2 bases, with 14 bases between. The germline V gene encodes CDR1 SNHLY and CDR2 FYNNEI. The CDR3 coding sequence is TGTGCCAGCAGTGAAGCGCGTCTAGTTATTGCCTACGAGCAGTACTTC. It encodes CASSEARLVIAYEQYF.

This clonotype has at least ten counts. This chain links TRBV7-2 with TRBJ2-6; the D gene is possibly TRBD1 (5 bases). V lost 10 bases, J lost 0 bases, and 7 bases lay in between. Germline V lookup: CDR1 SGHTA, CDR2 FQGNSA. The CDR3 is 13 amino acids. CDR3 bases: TGTGCCACCAGGGTCTCTGGGGCCAACGTCCTGACTTTC. This translates into CATRVSGANVLTF.

This clonotype was seen at least ten times. This chain links TRBV6-2 or TRBV6-3 with TRBJ2-4, with 7 positions matching TRBD2. The length of the CDR3 is 16 residues. Looked up from germline, CDR1 is MNHEY and CDR2 is SVGEGT. Trimming at V came to 3 bases and at J to 0 bases, leaving 5 bases not matched to a gene. For the CDR3, the DNA is TGTGCCAGCAGTTATCACGGGGAGGGAGCCAAAAACATTCAGTACTTC. Protein sequence: CASSYHGEGAKNIQYF.

There are many counts of this clonotype. V is TRBV4-3 and J is TRBJ2-1; 13 bases fit TRBD2. V lost 2 bases, J lost 5 bases, and 3 bases stayed unmatched. This CDR3 contains 16 residues. Germline loops: CDR1 LGHNA, CDR2 YSLEER. The CDR3 protein is CASSQPGLAGDNEQFF. The CDR3, as DNA: TGCGCCAGCAGCCAACCCGGACTAGCGGGGGACAATGAGCAGTTCTTC.

This clonotype was observed at least ten times. The chain has TRBV20-1 and TRBJ2-3; 7 bases fit TRBD1. V was clipped by 6 bases and J by 2 bases; unmatched bases: 11. The CDR3 has 15 residues. The germline CDR1 and CDR2 sequences are DFQATT and SNEGSKA (reference sequence). The CDR3 DNA sequence: TGCAGTGCCACGTCGAGGGGGCAGCTCACAGATACGCAGTATTTT. Its translation is CSATSRGQLTDTQYF.

This clonotype was observed many times. The chain uses TRBV6-2 or TRBV6-3 and TRBJ2-7; the D is unclear. Germline CDR1 reads MNHEY; CDR2 reads SVGEGT. Trimming stripped 0 bases from V and 3 bases from J, with 6 bases between. The CDR3 loop spans 13 amino acids. The CDR3 nucleotides are TGTGCCAGCAGTTACTCGCCCAGCTACGAGCAGTACGTC. Translation gives CASSYSPSYEQYV.

This clonotype occurred many times. The chain carries TRBV11-2 and TRBJ2-1, with 7 bases fitting TRBD1. The V gene's germline CDR1 is SGHAT and CDR2 FQNNGV. J lost 9 bases, V lost 5 bases, and 7 bases had no gene match. The CDR3 is 13 residues long. In DNA form, the CDR3 reads TGTGCCAGCAGCGCCACAGGGGTCAGTGAGCAGTTCTTC. Translation gives CASSATGVSEQFF.

In its sample, this clonotype was seen many times. This chain uses TRBV7-3 with TRBJ2-1; D may be TRBD1 or TRBD2 (6 bases each). The V gene lost 5 bases and the J gene lost 7 bases, with 18 bases spanning the gap. The germline gives CDR1 SGHTA, CDR2 FQGTGA. The CDR3 loop spans 15 amino acids. CDR3 loop: CASSPYVGGGNEQFF. In DNA form, the CDR3 reads TGTGCCAGCAGCCCCTATGTGGGGGGCGGGAATGAGCAGTTCTTC.

This clonotype was detected many times. This chain links TRBV27 with TRBJ1-4; D gene uncertain. The ends were cut back, 1 base at V and 6 bases at J, with 12 bases in the middle. The CDR3 length is 15 residues. The germline gives CDR1 MNHEY, CDR2 SMNVEV (reference sequence). The CDR3, as DNA: TGTGCCAGCAGTTTATTTGGCGGCGAGGATGAAAAACTGTTTTTT. This codes for CASSLFGGEDEKLFF.

This clonotype was counted at least ten times. The J gene is TRBJ1-2, the V gene TRBV11-2, with 7 bases matching TRBD1. The germline gives CDR1 SGHAT, CDR2 FQNNGV. The CDR3 loop spans 13 amino acids. V was pared by 7 bases and J by 6 bases, with 8 bases of the junction left unmatched. The CDR3 sequence is CASNIDREDGYTF. DNA for the CDR3: TGTGCCAGCAACATCGACAGGGAGGATGGCTACACCTTC.

The table lists this clonotype with many counts. This CDR3 is CASSQDKSSGGYNEQFF. The CDR3, as DNA: TGCGCCAGCAGCCAAGATAAAAGTAGCGGGGGCTACAATGAGCAGTTCTTC. This rearrangement joins TRBV4-1 to TRBJ2-1; 9 nucleotides agree with TRBD2. V shed 0 bases, J shed 3 bases, and the junction held 6 bases outside the gene matches. Germline V CDR1 and CDR2: MGHRA, YSYEKL. The CDR3 runs 17 residues.

This clonotype has at least ten counts. The V and J genes are TRBV10-3 and TRBJ2-5; maybe TRBD1 (6 bases). V lost 4 bases and J 1 base, leaving 10 bases between the germline ends. The CDR3 is 14 residues long. Germline CDR1 reads ENHRY; CDR2 reads SYGVKD. CDR3 bases: TGTGCCATCAGTGCAGGGGACGGCCAAGAGACCCAGTACTTC. Translating it yields CAISAGDGQETQYF.

This clonotype has ten or more counts. V usage is TRBV7-9 and J usage is TRBJ1-1; unclear D gene. V shed 2 bases and J shed 2 bases, with 3 bases lying between them. CDR1 and CDR2 (germline): SEHNR, FQNEAQ (reference sequence). This CDR3 contains 12 residues. The CDR3 bases are TGTGCCAGCAGCTTAACAAACACTGAAGCTTTCTTT. Amino acids: CASSLTNTEAFF.

This clonotype was recorded at least ten times. The rearrangement uses TRBV5-6 and TRBJ2-2; 9 bases line up with TRBD1. The CDR3 spans 18 residues. Germline V gene data show CDR1 as SGHDT and CDR2 as YYEEEE. Trimming cost V 0 bases and J 1 base; bases outside gene matches: 7. As DNA, the CDR3 is TGTGCCAGCAGCTTGGGCTTCCCGGGACAGGGGAACACCGGGGAGCTGTTTTTT. This sequence encodes CASSLGFPGQGNTGELFF.

This clonotype was recorded once. The V gene is TRBV6-1, the J gene TRBJ2-1; TRBD2 aligns across 8 bases. Looked up from germline, CDR1 is MNHNS and CDR2 is SASEGT. The CDR3 is made up of 14 amino acids. V shed 8 bases, J shed 4 bases, and the junction held 7 bases outside the gene matches. The CDR3 loop is CASGGSGAYNEQFF. Here the CDR3 DNA reads TGTGCCAGCGGGGGTAGCGGGGCTTACAATGAGCAGTTCTTC.

This clonotype has only a few counts. The chain has TRBV6-1 and TRBJ2-1; D remains ambiguous. V gave up 3 bases and J gave up 11 bases, with 17 bases separating them. The CDR3 runs to 14 residues. Germline V gene data show CDR1 as MNHNS and CDR2 as SASEGT. Here the CDR3 reads CASSELPFSGKQFF. In nucleotides, the CDR3 is TGTGCCAGCAGTGAGCTTCCCTTTTCGGGTAAGCAGTTCTTC.